The 10 T cell receptor beta chains below all came from one sample that was sequenced in a study of a mutant IDH1 vaccine in newly diagnosed glioma. Time point of the sample: week 11, during vaccination. Topical imiquimod accompanied each vaccine dose, which consisted of 300 ug of mutant IDH1 20-mer peptide. Antigens of these TCRs are unknown. Produced via immunoSEQ multiplex PCR; TCRdb's table is partial and in-frame only. The repertoire holds 35,000 to 50,000 clones, with about 83% as singletons. Sequences were derived from PBMCs, sampled from a glioma patient whose treatment included an IDH1 peptide vaccine. The receptors derive from a man aged 40-49 years with glioma.

The chain is built from TRBV25-1 and TRBJ2-1; the match to TRBD1 covers 9 bases. CDR1 is MGHDK and CDR2 is SYGVNS in the germline V gene. The CDR3 spans 15 residues. Trimming took 3 bases from V and 4 from J; bases not matched to a gene: 4. CDR3 protein: CASSDPGTGYNEQFF. As DNA, the CDR3 is TGTGCCAGCAGTGACCCCGGGACAGGGTACAATGAGCAGTTCTTC.

This clone was counted between two and nine times. The CDR3 sequence: CASSVAAGGIDTQYF. For the CDR3, the DNA is TGTGCCAGCAGCGTAGCGGCGGGAGGGATAGATACGCAGTATTTT. This sequence joins TRBV9 and TRBJ2-3, with 9 nucleotides matching TRBD2. This CDR3 has 15 residues. Trimming cost V 0 bases and J 5 bases; bases outside gene matches: 4. Germline V gives CDR1 SGDLS, CDR2 YYNGEE.

This clone was detected only a few times. This rearrangement joins TRBV7-9 to TRBJ1-1; D gene ambiguous. V was trimmed by 5 bases and J by 6 bases, leaving 19 bases between them. CDR3 size: 15 residues. Germline V lookup: CDR1 SEHNR, CDR2 FQNEAQ (reference sequence). This chain's CDR3 is CASSPRNAKPPEAFF. DNA for the CDR3: TGTGCCAGCAGCCCAAGGAACGCCAAGCCCCCTGAAGCTTTCTTT.

V is TRBV5-6 and J is TRBJ2-1; TRBD1 agrees at 9 bases. The CDR3 runs 15 residues. The V gene end was trimmed by 4 bases and the J gene end by 2 bases; junction bases not matched to a gene: 4. CDR1 SGHDT and CDR2 YYEEEE come from the germline V gene. The CDR3 bases are TGTGCCAGCAGCCTGGGGACAGGGACCTACAATGAGCAGTTCTTC. As protein: CASSLGTGTYNEQFF.

The rearrangement links TRBV6-5 to TRBJ1-5, with D unresolved. The germline V gene encodes CDR1 MNHEY and CDR2 SVGAGI. V lost 3 bases and J 0 bases, leaving 9 bases between the germline ends. This CDR3 contains 15 residues. CDR3: CASSYRQDSNQPQHF. Written as DNA, the CDR3 is TGTGCCAGCAGTTATCGGCAGGATAGCAATCAGCCCCAGCATTTT.

CDR3 nucleotide sequence: TGTGCCAGCAGCTGGGGCGGGGAAACTGAAGCTTTCTTT. This gives the protein CASSWGGETEAFF. This chain uses TRBV5-5 with TRBJ1-1; maybe TRBD1 (5 bases). The germline V gene encodes CDR1 SGHKS and CDR2 YYEKEE (reference sequence). The V end lost 3 bases, the J end lost 5 bases, and 11 bases lay between the germline ends. This CDR3 spans 13 amino acids.

V is TRBV5-1 and J is TRBJ2-1, with a possible D match to TRBD2 (5 bases). This CDR3 is built from 15 residues. Germline CDR1 reads SGHRS; CDR2 reads YFSETQ. V lost 4 bases and J lost 0, with 11 bases in between. The CDR3 is CASSLLASSYNEQFF. The DNA of the CDR3 is TGCGCCAGCAGCCTCTTAGCGAGCTCCTACAATGAGCAGTTCTTC. Supplemented by reference TRBV5-1 and TRBJ2-1, the full variable domain reads KAGVTQTPRYLIKTRGQQVTLSCSPISGHRSVSWYQQTPGQGLQFLFEYFSETQRNKGNFPGRFSGRQFSNSRSEMNVSTLELGDSALYLCASSLLASSYNEQFFGPGTRLTVL.

V gene TRBV7-2 combines with J gene TRBJ2-3; D gene uncertain. This CDR3 is built from 16 residues. CDR1 is SGHTA and CDR2 is FQGNSA in the germline V gene. Deletions cut 2 bases from V and 3 bases from J, with 15 bases between. This CDR3 is CASSLRRAQRTDTQYF. In DNA, the CDR3 is TGTGCCAGCAGCTTACGAAGAGCCCAACGGACAGATACGCAGTATTTT.

The chain couples TRBV6-6 to TRBJ2-7, with TRBD2 matching 8 bases. Germline CDR1 is MNHNY and CDR2 is SVGAGI (reference sequence). The CDR3 extends over 14 amino acids. V lost 6 bases and J lost 3; bases outside the gene matches: 7. The CDR3 sequence is CASSLGTSNYEQYF. The CDR3 DNA follows: TGTGCCAGCAGCCTCGGGACTAGTAACTACGAGCAGTACTTC.

This rearrangement joins TRBV19 to TRBJ1-5, with D tentatively TRBD1 (5 bases). This CDR3 has 14 residues. The V end was cut by 6 bases, the J end by 4 bases, with 13 bases between. Germline V gene lookup returns CDR1 LNHDA and CDR2 SQIVND (reference sequence). CDR3 residues: CASRGPVNNQPQHF. CDR3 nucleotide sequence: TGTGCCAGTAGGGGGCCCGTAAATAATCAGCCCCAGCATTTT. Full variable domain (remainder filled in from reference TRBV19 and TRBJ1-5): DGGITQSPKYLFRKEGQNVTLSCEQNLNHDAMYWYRQDPGQGLRLIYYSQIVNDFQKGDIAEGYSVSREKKESFPLTVTSAQKNPTAFYLCASRGPVNNQPQHFGDGTRLSIL.